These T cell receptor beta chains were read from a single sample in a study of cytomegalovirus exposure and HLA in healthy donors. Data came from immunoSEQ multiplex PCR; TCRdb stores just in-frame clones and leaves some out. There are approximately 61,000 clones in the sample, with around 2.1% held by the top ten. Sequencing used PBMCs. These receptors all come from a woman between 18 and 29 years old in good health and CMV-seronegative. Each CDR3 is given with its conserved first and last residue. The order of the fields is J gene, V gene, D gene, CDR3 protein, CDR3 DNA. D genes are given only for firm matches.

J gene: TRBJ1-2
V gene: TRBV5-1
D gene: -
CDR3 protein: CAGSLVERIYGYTF
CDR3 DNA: TGCGCCGGCAGCTTGGTCGAGAGAATCTATGGCTACACCTTC

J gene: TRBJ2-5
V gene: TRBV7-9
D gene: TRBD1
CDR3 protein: CASSHRGTGIETQYF
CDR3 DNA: TGTGCCAGCAGCCACCGAGGGACAGGGATAGAGACCCAGTACTTC

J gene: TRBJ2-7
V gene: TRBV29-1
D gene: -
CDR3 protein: CSVVPTGFGVYEQYF
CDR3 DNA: TGCAGCGTCGTCCCAACAGGGTTTGGGGTGTACGAGCAGTACTTC

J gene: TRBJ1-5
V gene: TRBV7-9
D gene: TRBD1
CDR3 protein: CASSLTGDLRSNQPQHF
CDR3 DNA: TGTGCCAGCAGCTTAACAGGGGACCTACGGAGCAATCAGCCCCAGCATTTT

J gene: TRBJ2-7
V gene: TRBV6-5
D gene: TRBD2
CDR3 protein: CASSPRLASYEQYF
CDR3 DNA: TGTGCCAGCAGTCCCCGACTAGCCAGCTACGAGCAGTACTTC

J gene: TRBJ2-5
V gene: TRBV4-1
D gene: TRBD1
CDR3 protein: CASSLGGLQETQYF
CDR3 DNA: TGCGCCAGCAGCCTAGGGGGCTTACAAGAGACCCAGTACTTC

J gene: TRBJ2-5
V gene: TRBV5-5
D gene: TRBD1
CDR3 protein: CASSFGDRQETQYF
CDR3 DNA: TGTGCCAGCAGCTTTGGGGACAGACAAGAGACCCAGTACTTC

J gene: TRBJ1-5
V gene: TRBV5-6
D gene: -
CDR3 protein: CASSSSRSPWVNQPQHF
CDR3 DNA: TGTGCCAGCAGCAGCTCCAGGTCCCCGTGGGTCAATCAGCCCCAGCATTTT

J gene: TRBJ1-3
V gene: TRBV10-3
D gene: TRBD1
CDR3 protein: CAISGGGQGTGNTIYF
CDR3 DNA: TGTGCCATCAGTGGCGGGGGACAGGGGACTGGAAACACCATATATTTT

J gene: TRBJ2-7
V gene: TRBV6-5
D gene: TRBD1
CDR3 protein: CASRTLGQAYEQYF
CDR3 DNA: TGTGCCAGCAGGACCCTGGGACAGGCCTACGAGCAGTACTTC

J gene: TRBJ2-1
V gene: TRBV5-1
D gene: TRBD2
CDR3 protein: CASSQGTSVSNEQFF
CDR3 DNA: TGCGCCAGCAGCCAAGGGACTAGCGTTTCCAATGAGCAGTTCTTC

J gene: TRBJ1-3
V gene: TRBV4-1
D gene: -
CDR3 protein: CASSQDWAAGNTIYF
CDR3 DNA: TGCGCCAGCAGCCAAGACTGGGCCGCTGGAAACACCATATATTTT

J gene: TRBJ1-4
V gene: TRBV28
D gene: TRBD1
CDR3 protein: CASSSGQGAEKLFF
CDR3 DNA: TGTGCCAGCAGTTCTGGACAGGGGGCTGAAAAACTGTTTTTT

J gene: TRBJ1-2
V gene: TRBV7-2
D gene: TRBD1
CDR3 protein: CASSYRDSSGYTF
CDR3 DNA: TGTGCCAGCAGCTACCGGGACAGCTCTGGCTACACCTTC

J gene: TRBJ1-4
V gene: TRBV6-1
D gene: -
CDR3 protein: CASSEGGGNEKLFF
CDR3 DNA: TGTGCCAGCAGTGAAGGCGGTGGGAATGAAAAACTGTTTTTT

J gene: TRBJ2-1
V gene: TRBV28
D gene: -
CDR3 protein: CASSLWASDYNEQFF
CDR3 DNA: TGTGCCAGCAGTTTATGGGCTAGCGACTACAATGAGCAGTTCTTC

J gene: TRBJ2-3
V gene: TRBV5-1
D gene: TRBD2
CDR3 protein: CASSFWTSGSTDTQYF
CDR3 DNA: TGCGCCAGCAGCTTTTGGACTAGCGGTAGCACAGATACGCAGTATTTT

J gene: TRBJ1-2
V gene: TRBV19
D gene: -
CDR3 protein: CASTPGGYYGYTF
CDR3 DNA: TGTGCCAGTACCCCAGGAGGGTACTATGGCTACACCTTC

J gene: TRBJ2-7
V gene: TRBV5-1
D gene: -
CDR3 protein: CASSSSLGDYEQYF
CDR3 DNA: TGCGCCAGCAGCTCATCTCTGGGAGACTACGAGCAGTACTTC

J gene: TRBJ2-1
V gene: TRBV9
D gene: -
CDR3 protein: CASSVVASGEQFF
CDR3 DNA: TGTGCCAGCAGCGTAGTAGCCTCCGGGGAGCAGTTCTTC

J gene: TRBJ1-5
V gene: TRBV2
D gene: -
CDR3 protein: CASSVGGALQPQHF
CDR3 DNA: TGTGCCAGCAGTGTTGGGGGGGCTCTACAGCCCCAGCATTTT